The clone carrying this T cell receptor (beta chain) was picked up a small number of times. Trimming shortened V by 0 bases and J by 1 base, and 4 bases separated the two germline ends. CDR3 length: 14 amino acids. Germline CDR1 MNHEY, CDR2 SVGEGT. This entry is derived from a study of blood T cells in healthy people across ages. With a J-beta primer mix and a sample-barcoded 5' primer, a second PCR ran about 7 to 12 cycles. Each single sample gave us at least 2.5 million CDR3-containing paired-end reads. TCRdb re-derived calls from the 5' RACE reads in MiXCR, one entry per CDR3 protein. Of around 1,000,000 distinct CDR3 sequences detected, roughly two fifths appear once; the ten largest clones hold around 14%.

V gene TRBV6-2 or TRBV6-3 combines with J gene TRBJ1-5; D remains unclear. The sequence was collected from a man younger than 35 in good health. Sequencing was carried out using blood. The chain's CDR3 is CASSYSPSNQPQHF. In DNA form, the CDR3 reads TGTGCCAGCAGTTACTCCCCCAGCAATCAGCCCCAGCATTTT.